This T cell receptor (beta chain) was captured by sequencing in a study of blood T cell repertoires in COVID-19. Libraries were prepared by immunoSEQ multiplex PCR; TCRdb keeps only in-frame clonotypes and omits some of them. The data contain roughly 170,000 clones, 83% of them singletons. CDR1 MNHNS and CDR2 SASEGT come from the germline V gene. The CDR3 loop spans 13 amino acids. The V segment lost 2 bases and the J segment 13 bases; nucleotides outside the gene matches: 9. Source material: PBMCs or T cells enriched from blood (not recorded which). The chain uses TRBV6-1 and TRBJ2-5; 8 bases agree with TRBD2. The TCR sequence derives from a woman in her forties or fifties in a cohort exposed to, infected with or recovered from COVID-19 (not recorded which). CDR3: CASSESGSGDPYF. DNA of the CDR3: TGTGCCAGCAGTGAAAGTGGTAGCGGGGATCCGTACTTC.